What follows describes a single TCR beta chain. The data derive from a study of blood T cell repertoires in COVID-19. J gave up 6 bases and V 5 bases, and 6 bases lay outside the gene matches. The CDR3 contains 15 residues. CDR1 is LGHNT and CDR2 is FRNRAP in the germline V gene. Using immunoSEQ multiplex PCR, the repertoire was profiled, and TCRdb retains in-frame clones only, with some absent. The sample includes roughly 220,000 clones, about 84% of them seen just once. The V gene is TRBV12-5, the J gene TRBJ2-2, with 10 positions matching TRBD1. Sequencing used PBMCs or T cells enriched from blood (not recorded which). This sequence originates from a man aged 30 to 39 with acute COVID-19. Written as DNA, the CDR3 is TGTGCTAGTGGTCAGGGACAGGGGACAGCCGGGGAGCTGTTTTTT. It translates to CASGQGQGTAGELFF.